The entry that follows covers one T cell receptor beta chain sequence. These data belong to a study of immune evolution from preneoplasia to lung adenocarcinoma. Clones were sequenced by immunoSEQ multiplex PCR, and TCRdb holds only the in-frame ones, with some missing. The repertoire holds 6,000 to 8,500 clones, with about four fifths as singletons. This CDR3 spans 16 amino acids. The V gene end was trimmed by 3 bases and the J gene end by 4 bases; junction bases not matched to a gene: 10. Germline CDR1 MNHEY, CDR2 SMNVEV (reference sequence). This chain uses TRBV27 with TRBJ2-3; 7 positions agree with TRBD1. Input material: FFPE minimally invasive lung adenocarcinoma tissue. The TCR was taken from a person between 70 and 80 years old with lung adenocarcinoma. DNA of the CDR3: TGTGCCAGCAGTTTGACAGGGATCTACAGAGCAGATACGCAGTATTTT. Protein product: CASSLTGIYRADTQYF.